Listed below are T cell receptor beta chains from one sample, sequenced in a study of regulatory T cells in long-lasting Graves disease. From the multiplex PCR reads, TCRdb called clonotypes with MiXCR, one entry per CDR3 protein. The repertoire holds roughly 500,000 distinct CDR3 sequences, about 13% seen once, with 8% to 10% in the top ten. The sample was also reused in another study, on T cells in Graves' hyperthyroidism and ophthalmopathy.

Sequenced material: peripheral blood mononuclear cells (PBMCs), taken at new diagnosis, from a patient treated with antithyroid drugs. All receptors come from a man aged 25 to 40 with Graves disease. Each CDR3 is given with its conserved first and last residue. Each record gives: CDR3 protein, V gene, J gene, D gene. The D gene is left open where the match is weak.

CDR3: CSVEGQGGEKLFF; V: TRBV29-1; J: TRBJ1-4; D: TRBD1
CDR3: CAISEPEGAGGDNEQFF; V: TRBV10-3; J: TRBJ2-1; D: TRBD2
CDR3: CSVEGGGGAYTEAFF; V: TRBV29-1; J: TRBJ1-1; D: -
CDR3: CASSLSGFAYEQYF; V: TRBV7-9; J: TRBJ2-7; D: -
CDR3: CASMGVGTGLNQPQHF; V: TRBV6-1; J: TRBJ1-5; D: TRBD1
CDR3: CASSMTQRATDTQYF; V: TRBV5-1; J: TRBJ2-3; D: -
CDR3: CASSPWGADNEKLFF; V: TRBV7-8; J: TRBJ1-4; D: -
CDR3: CASIGLSLSGKAFF; V: TRBV6-2/TRBV6-3; J: TRBJ1-1; D: -
CDR3: CASSIDGGGSGGHLEQYF; V: TRBV19; J: TRBJ2-7; D: -
CDR3: CASSEGTGGTEAFF; V: TRBV2; J: TRBJ1-1; D: TRBD1
CDR3: CASSRRVTSTYEQYF; V: TRBV4-1; J: TRBJ2-7; D: -
CDR3: CASSIRGDTEETQYF; V: TRBV19; J: TRBJ2-5; D: -
CDR3: CASSIGDYGNSPLHF; V: TRBV19; J: TRBJ1-6; D: -
CDR3: CATSRYLQRDGHEQYF; V: TRBV15; J: TRBJ2-7; D: TRBD2
CDR3: CASSQALGAAAKNIQYF; V: TRBV3-1; J: TRBJ2-4; D: -
CDR3: CASSLTRTGASYEQYF; V: TRBV5-1; J: TRBJ2-7; D: TRBD1
CDR3: CASKGGGYEQYF; V: TRBV19; J: TRBJ2-7; D: -
CDR3: CASSFLTSGTYNEQFF; V: TRBV27; J: TRBJ2-1; D: TRBD2
CDR3: CASGHGTSSFF; V: TRBV12-3/TRBV12-4; J: TRBJ2-7; D: TRBD2
CDR3: CSAKGTGNQPQHF; V: TRBV20-1; J: TRBJ1-5; D: -
CDR3: CASSNPMSGADGYTF; V: TRBV5-6; J: TRBJ1-2; D: -
CDR3: CANSEAQGNGQFF; V: TRBV6-1; J: TRBJ2-1; D: -
CDR3: CASSPDSVSSNEQFF; V: TRBV19; J: TRBJ2-1; D: -
CDR3: CASSQDEIRAGELFF; V: TRBV4-1; J: TRBJ2-2; D: -
CDR3: CASSTRTVETQYF; V: TRBV11-2; J: TRBJ2-5; D: -
CDR3: CASSWPDRGTGELFF; V: TRBV7-9; J: TRBJ2-2; D: TRBD1
CDR3: CATSREGKEKLFF; V: TRBV15; J: TRBJ1-4; D: -
CDR3: CASSYADPAGEQFF; V: TRBV6-2/TRBV6-3; J: TRBJ2-1; D: -
CDR3: CASSYSRTSFGKNIQYF; V: TRBV6-5; J: TRBJ2-4; D: -
CDR3: CASSLTSDEQFF; V: TRBV27; J: TRBJ2-1; D: TRBD2
CDR3: CASSLVISGANVLTF; V: TRBV7-9; J: TRBJ2-6; D: -
CDR3: CASSLYGRAGDTQYF; V: TRBV7-3; J: TRBJ2-3; D: TRBD2
CDR3: CASSPGGSPQYF; V: TRBV7-2; J: TRBJ2-3; D: TRBD1
CDR3: CASSPGGGGGINEQFF; V: TRBV7-3; J: TRBJ2-1; D: -
CDR3: CAWSEVAGEPGELFF; V: TRBV30; J: TRBJ2-2; D: TRBD2
CDR3: CSAKGQTAGNTIYF; V: TRBV20-1; J: TRBJ1-3; D: TRBD1
CDR3: CAGIPSGIGYEQYF; V: TRBV30; J: TRBJ2-7; D: TRBD2
CDR3: CASSDGAGGAQEAQYF; V: TRBV10-1; J: TRBJ2-5; D: TRBD2
CDR3: CAWSLTRKETQYF; V: TRBV30; J: TRBJ2-5; D: -
CDR3: CASSQDRSSYNSPLHF; V: TRBV3-1; J: TRBJ1-6; D: TRBD1
CDR3: CASSFIDGGDGYTF; V: TRBV3-1; J: TRBJ1-2; D: -
CDR3: CAWSADRSSGNTIYF; V: TRBV30; J: TRBJ1-3; D: TRBD1
CDR3: CASSWLQGPFHEQYF; V: TRBV7-9; J: TRBJ2-7; D: -
CDR3: CSSRDRDTGELFF; V: TRBV29-1; J: TRBJ2-2; D: TRBD1
CDR3: CAISNTGRGNQPQHF; V: TRBV10-3; J: TRBJ1-5; D: -
CDR3: CASSPLSGRGSEQYF; V: TRBV11-2; J: TRBJ2-7; D: TRBD2
CDR3: CASSPDLSSSTDTQYF; V: TRBV3-1; J: TRBJ2-3; D: -
CDR3: CASSLMRENNEQFF; V: TRBV11-2; J: TRBJ2-1; D: -
CDR3: CASGFWGRALYNEQFF; V: TRBV12-5; J: TRBJ2-1; D: TRBD2
CDR3: CASSPPQGLLSTDTQYF; V: TRBV5-5; J: TRBJ2-3; D: -
CDR3: CASSWGAGGRNIQYF; V: TRBV12-3/TRBV12-4; J: TRBJ2-4; D: TRBD2
CDR3: CASSRRGQGNYEQYF; V: TRBV6-4; J: TRBJ2-7; D: TRBD1
CDR3: CASSKDLYEQYF; V: TRBV6-1; J: TRBJ2-7; D: -
CDR3: CASSGGGTSGRGEQFF; V: TRBV12-3/TRBV12-4; J: TRBJ2-1; D: TRBD2
CDR3: CANKPTGTNEAFF; V: TRBV2; J: TRBJ1-1; D: -